This T cell receptor beta chain was recovered during a study of human thymus T cells. Measured with immunoSEQ multiplex PCR; TCRdb has only the in-frame clones, and not every one. The sample has 57,000 or so clones, about 94% seen once. The V end was cut by 0 bases, the J end by 5 bases, with 9 bases between. CDR1 and CDR2 (germline): SGDLS, YYNGEE. The CDR3 has 15 amino acids. Donation was from healthy Finnish infants who were having corrective surgery that addressed congenital heart defects. No fixed cell number was used; all available blood leukocytes supplied DNA. The specimen sequenced was blood. The TCR originated in a boy younger than two with a congenital heart defect but otherwise immunologically healthy. This sequence joins TRBV9 and TRBJ2-6; a weak D match, TRBD1 (5 bases). In nucleotides, the CDR3 is TGTGCCAGCAGCGTAGCAGGGTCGCGGGCCAACGTCCTGACTTTC. Its protein product is CASSVAGSRANVLTF.